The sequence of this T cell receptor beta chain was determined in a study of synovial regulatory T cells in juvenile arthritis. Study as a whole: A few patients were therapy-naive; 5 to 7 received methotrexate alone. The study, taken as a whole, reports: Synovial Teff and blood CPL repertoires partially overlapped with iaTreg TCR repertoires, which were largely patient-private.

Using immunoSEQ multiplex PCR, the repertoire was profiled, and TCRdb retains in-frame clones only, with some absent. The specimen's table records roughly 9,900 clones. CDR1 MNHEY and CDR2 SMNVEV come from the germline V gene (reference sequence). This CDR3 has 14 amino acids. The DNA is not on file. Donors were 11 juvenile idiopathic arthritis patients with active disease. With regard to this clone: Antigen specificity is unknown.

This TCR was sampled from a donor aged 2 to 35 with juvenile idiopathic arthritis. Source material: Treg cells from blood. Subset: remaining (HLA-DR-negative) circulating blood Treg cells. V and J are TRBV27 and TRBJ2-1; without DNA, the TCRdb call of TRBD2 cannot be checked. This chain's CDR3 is CASSLRLAGDEQFF.